One and the same sample provided the 22 T cell receptor beta chains below, sequenced in a study of blood T cell repertoires in COVID-19. The table came from immunoSEQ multiplex PCR; TCRdb's copy has only in-frame clones and leaves some out. The table records roughly 130,000 clones, roughly 84% of them present only once. The source material was peripheral blood. The receptors come from a woman younger than 45 who had recovered from COVID-19.

The chain carries TRBV19 and TRBJ1-1, with D tentatively TRBD1 (5 bases). Germline lookup yields CDR1 LNHDA and CDR2 SQIVND (reference sequence). The CDR3 runs to 16 residues. The V gene lost 3 bases and the J gene lost 6 bases, with 20 bases spanning the gap. CDR3 amino acids: CASSIPGLTGPSEAFF. CDR3 nucleotides: TGTGCCAGTAGTATCCCCGGATTAACAGGACCCTCTGAAGCTTTCTTT.

This chain uses TRBV19 with TRBJ1-1; D is ambiguous. The CDR3 contains 15 residues. V was clipped by 10 bases and J by 6 bases, with 24 bases between them. Germline V lookup: CDR1 LNHDA, CDR2 SQIVND (reference sequence). CDR3 loop: CAKYPHPGRTPEAFF. The CDR3 bases are TGTGCCAAGTATCCGCACCCAGGAAGAACCCCTGAAGCTTTCTTT.

This clone was counted a single time. The chain employs TRBV6-5 and TRBJ2-7, with D possibly being TRBD1 (5 bases). Trimming left V 10 bases short and J 4 bases short, with 11 bases between. From germline, CDR1 is MNHEY and CDR2 SVGAGI. This CDR3 region has 11 residues. CDR3 DNA sequence: TGTGCCACCAAGCAGGGTTACGAGCAGTACTTC. Its translation: CATKQGYEQYF.

J is TRBJ2-3 and V is TRBV5-6, with D uncertain. This CDR3 is built from 17 residues. Germline lookup yields CDR1 SGHDT and CDR2 YYEEEE. The V end lost 0 bases, the J end lost 0 bases, and 14 bases lay between the germline ends. This chain's CDR3 is CASSLGAGGRSTDTQYF. The CDR3 region has the DNA TGTGCCAGCAGCTTGGGCGCTGGCGGCCGAAGCACAGATACGCAGTATTTT.

The chain couples TRBV4-1 to TRBJ1-3, with 9 bases that match TRBD1. Losses at the gene ends were 3 bases for V and 0 bases for J; bases not matched to a gene: 6. The CDR3 runs 17 residues. The germline gives CDR1 MGHRA, CDR2 YSYEKL. The chain's CDR3 is CASSHDRDRASGNTIYF. CDR3 DNA sequence: TGCGCCAGCAGCCACGACAGGGACAGGGCCTCTGGAAACACCATATATTTT.

This chain connects TRBV6-1 to TRBJ1-2, with 7 bases lining up with TRBD1. The junction had 3 bases not matched to a gene; V was cut back by 1 base and J by 4 bases. CDR3 length: 14 residues. Germline assignment: CDR1 MNHNS and CDR2 SASEGT. The CDR3 region is CASSEGTGLYGYTF. Here the CDR3 DNA reads TGTGCCAGCAGTGAAGGGACAGGCCTCTATGGCTACACCTTC.

V gene TRBV13 combines with J gene TRBJ2-5; TRBD1 matches at 11 bases. The J segment lost 4 bases and the V segment lost 5 bases, leaving 12 bases of the junction unmatched. Per germline, CDR1 PRHDT and CDR2 FYEKMQ (reference sequence). The CDR3 has 17 residues. CDR3 nucleotide sequence: TGTGCCAGCAGCCGGGGTCTGGGACAGGGGGATGGAGAGACCCAGTACTTC. Its translation: CASSRGLGQGDGETQYF.

This clone was counted only a few times. V is TRBV19 and J is TRBJ2-7, with 7 bases aligning to TRBD2. This CDR3 region has 12 residues. Germline V gives CDR1 LNHDA, CDR2 SQIVND (reference sequence). V lost 3 bases to trimming and J lost 5 bases; unmatched junction nucleotides: 1. In nucleotides, the CDR3 is TGTGCCAGTAGTATCCGGGGGGACGAGCAGTACTTC. Translation gives CASSIRGDEQYF.

The genes are TRBV6-5 and TRBJ1-1; no clear D. Germline CDR1 reads MNHEY; CDR2 reads SVGAGI. The CDR3 spans 13 residues. V lost 2 bases and J lost 0, with 4 bases in between. The CDR3 protein is CASSYKLNTEAFF. CDR3 nucleotides: TGTGCCAGCAGTTACAAGCTGAACACTGAAGCTTTCTTT.

V gene TRBV5-1 combines with J gene TRBJ2-7, with TRBD2 matching over 13 bases. Germline CDR1 reads SGHRS; CDR2 reads YFSETQ. This CDR3 has 16 residues. Trimming took 4 bases from V and 1 from J; bases not matched to a gene: 5. CDR3 sequence: CASSQTSGRHSYEQYF. As DNA, the CDR3 is TGCGCCAGCAGCCAGACTAGCGGGAGGCATTCCTACGAGCAGTACTTC.

The CDR3 protein is CSASYKSNQPQHF. CDR3 bases: TGCAGTGCTAGTTATAAAAGCAATCAGCCCCAGCATTTT. V gene TRBV20-1 combines with J gene TRBJ1-5; no clear D. CDR1 and CDR2 (germline): DFQATT, SNEGSKA (reference sequence). The V end lost 3 bases, the J end lost 1 base, and 7 bases lay between the germline ends. The CDR3 contains 13 residues.

This sequence joins TRBV6-5 and TRBJ1-2; TRBD1 aligns across 9 bases. The V gene's germline CDR1 is MNHEY and CDR2 SVGAGI. There are 16 residues in the CDR3. The J segment lost 1 base and the V segment lost 4 bases, leaving 7 bases of the junction unmatched. CDR3 sequence: CASSSYDRGVNYGYTF. The CDR3 region has the DNA TGTGCCAGCAGTTCCTACGACAGGGGGGTTAACTATGGCTACACCTTC.

This rearrangement joins TRBV5-1 to TRBJ2-2; no clear D. Trimming cost V 4 bases and J 0 bases, with 7 bases left between them. The CDR3 has 14 residues. Germline V gene data show CDR1 as SGHRS and CDR2 as YFSETQ. CDR3 sequence reads: CASSLATNTGELFF. The CDR3 nucleotides read TGCGCCAGCAGCCTCGCGACGAACACCGGGGAGCTGTTTTTT. Supplemented by reference TRBV5-1 and TRBJ2-2, the full variable domain reads KAGVTQTPRYLIKTRGQQVTLSCSPISGHRSVSWYQQTPGQGLQFLFEYFSETQRNKGNFPGRFSGRQFSNSRSEMNVSTLELGDSALYLCASSLATNTGELFFGEGSRLTVL.

The gene calls are TRBV29-1 and TRBJ2-1, with D possibly matching TRBD2 (7 bases). CDR3 length: 13 amino acids. Germline V CDR1 and CDR2: SQVTM, ANQGSEA. Trimming removed 4 bases from V and 8 bases from J, with 15 bases in between. The CDR3 DNA sequence: TGCAGCGTTGTAGGGGGAGGGTACTATGAGCAGTTCTTC. This encodes CSVVGGGYYEQFF.

This clone was recorded a few times. The gene calls are TRBV7-9 and TRBJ2-7, with 9 bases identical to TRBD2. In germline, CDR1 is SEHNR, CDR2 FQNEAQ (reference sequence). With 4 bases clipped from V and 4 bases from J, the junction kept 5 bases outside the gene matches. The CDR3 is 14 residues long. CDR3 nucleotides: TGTGCCAGCAGCTCAGCGGGAGGAGGATACGAGCAGTACTTC. Amino acids: CASSSAGGGYEQYF.

This chain joins TRBV6-5 and TRBJ1-6, with a tentative D call TRBD1 (6 bases). Trimming left V 7 bases short and J 7 bases short, with 11 bases between. CDR1 and CDR2 from the germline V gene are MNHEY and SVGAGI. The CDR3 contains 13 residues. Here the CDR3 reads CASNRDTNSPLHF. CDR3 DNA sequence: TGTGCCAGCAACAGGGACACAAATTCACCCCTCCACTTT.

The chain links TRBV10-2 to TRBJ2-7; TRBD2 matches at 10 bases. The CDR3 has 14 amino acids. With 5 bases clipped from V and 6 bases from J, the junction kept 7 bases outside the gene matches. Germline V gives CDR1 WSHSY, CDR2 SAAADI. CDR3 in amino acids: CASSPGLANFEQYF. The CDR3 region has the DNA TGCGCCAGCAGTCCGGGACTAGCGAACTTCGAGCAGTACTTC.

The rearrangement uses TRBV6-1 and TRBJ1-6, with TRBD1 matching 11 bases. Trimming cost V 0 bases and J 9 bases; bases outside gene matches: 1. Per germline, CDR1 MNHNS and CDR2 SASEGT. CDR3 size: 15 residues. The CDR3 sequence is CASSEAGTGGSPLHF. The CDR3 DNA reads TGTGCCAGCAGTGAAGCAGGGACAGGGGGTTCACCCCTCCACTTT.

This clone was recorded at least ten times. This chain uses TRBV7-8 with TRBJ2-5; weak D call: TRBD2 (5 bases). The CDR3 runs 16 residues. Germline-derived CDR1 and CDR2 are SGHVS and FQNEAQ. Trimming took 1 base from V and 0 from J, leaving 12 bases between them. CDR3 sequence reads: CASSLDSEDYQETQYF. The CDR3 nucleotides are TGTGCCAGCAGCTTAGATTCGGAGGACTACCAAGAGACCCAGTACTTC.

The chain couples TRBV9 to TRBJ1-4; 10 nucleotides match TRBD1. CDR1 and CDR2 (germline): SGDLS, YYNGEE. This CDR3 spans 15 amino acids. V dropped 1 base and J dropped 5; count of bases not matched to a gene: 2. The CDR3, as DNA: TGTGCCAGCAGCGTATGGGGACAGGGGAATGAAAAACTGTTTTTT. The encoded protein is CASSVWGQGNEKLFF.

This clone was counted between two and nine times. The chain uses TRBV29-1 and TRBJ1-2; D not resolved. Germline V gene lookup returns CDR1 SQVTM and CDR2 ANQGSEA. The CDR3 has 12 residues. Trimming removed 4 bases at V and 8 bases at J, with 14 bases between. The CDR3 coding sequence is TGCAGCGTTGCACAGACCCTATGGGGCTACACCTTC. As protein: CSVAQTLWGYTF. The full variable domain, rest sourced from reference TRBV29-1 and TRBJ1-2, is SAVISQKPSRDICQRGTSLTIQCQVDSQVTMMFWYRQQPGQSLTLIATANQGSEATYESGFVIDKFPISRPNLTFSTLTVSNMSPEDSSIYLCSVAQTLWGYTFGSGTRLTVV.

The V gene is TRBV10-3, the J gene TRBJ1-2; TRBD1 matches at 8 bases. The CDR3 has 12 amino acids. With V trimmed by 6 bases and J by 4 bases, 1 base remained unmatched. The V gene's germline CDR1 is ENHRY and CDR2 SYGVKD. The CDR3 reads CAISGQGYGYTF. The CDR3 DNA is TGTGCCATCAGCGGACAGGGCTATGGCTACACCTTC.